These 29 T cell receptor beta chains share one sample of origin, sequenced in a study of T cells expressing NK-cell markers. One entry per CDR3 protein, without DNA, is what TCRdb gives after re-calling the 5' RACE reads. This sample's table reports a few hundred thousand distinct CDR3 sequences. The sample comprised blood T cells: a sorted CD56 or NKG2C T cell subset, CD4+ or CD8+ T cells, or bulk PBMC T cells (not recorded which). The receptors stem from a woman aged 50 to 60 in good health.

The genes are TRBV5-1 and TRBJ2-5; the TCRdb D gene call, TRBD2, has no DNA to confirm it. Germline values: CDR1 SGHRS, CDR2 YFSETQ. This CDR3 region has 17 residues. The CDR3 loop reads CASSLALAGREQETQYF.

This chain's CDR3 is CASSAGLGGMNTEAFF. The chain has TRBV5-1 and TRBJ1-1; TCRdb proposes TRBD1, but this gene call is untestable without DNA. CDR3 length: 16 amino acids. Germline CDR1 and CDR2: SGHRS and YFSETQ. Filled out from reference TRBV5-1 and TRBJ1-1, the complete variable domain reads KAGVTQTPRYLIKTRGQQVTLSCSPISGHRSVSWYQQTPGQGLQFLFEYFSETQRNKGNFPGRFSGRQFSNSRSEMNVSTLELGDSALYLCASSAGLGGMNTEAFFGQGTRLTVV.

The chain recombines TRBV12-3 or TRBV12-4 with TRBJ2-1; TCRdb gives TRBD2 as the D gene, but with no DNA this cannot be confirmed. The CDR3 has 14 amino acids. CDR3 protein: CASRLLAGGNEQFF.

CDR3 protein: CSARRLALTDTQYF. The gene calls are TRBV20-1 and TRBJ2-3; the TCRdb D gene call, TRBD2, has no DNA to confirm it. Per germline, CDR1 DFQATT and CDR2 SNEGSKA (reference sequence). CDR3 length equals 14 residues.

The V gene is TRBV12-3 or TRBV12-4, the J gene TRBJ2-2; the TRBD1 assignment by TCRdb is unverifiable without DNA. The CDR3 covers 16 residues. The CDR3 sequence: CASSSRQGWHTGELFF.

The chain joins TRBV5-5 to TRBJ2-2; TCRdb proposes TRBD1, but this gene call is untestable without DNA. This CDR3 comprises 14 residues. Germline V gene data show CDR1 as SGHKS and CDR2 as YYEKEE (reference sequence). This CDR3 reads CASSPGVASGELFF.

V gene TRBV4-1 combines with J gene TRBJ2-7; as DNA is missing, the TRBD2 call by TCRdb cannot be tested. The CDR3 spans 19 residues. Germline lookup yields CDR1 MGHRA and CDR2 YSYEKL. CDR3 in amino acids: CASSQMRLAGEGVQYEQYF.

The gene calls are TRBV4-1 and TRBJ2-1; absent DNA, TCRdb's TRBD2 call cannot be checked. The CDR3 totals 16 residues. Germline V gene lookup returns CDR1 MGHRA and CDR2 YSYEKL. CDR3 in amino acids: CASSHGGGRLYNEQFF.

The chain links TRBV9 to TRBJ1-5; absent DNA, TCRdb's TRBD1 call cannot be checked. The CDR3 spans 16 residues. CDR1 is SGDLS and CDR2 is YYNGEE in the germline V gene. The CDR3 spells CARTPGAPPNNQPQHF.

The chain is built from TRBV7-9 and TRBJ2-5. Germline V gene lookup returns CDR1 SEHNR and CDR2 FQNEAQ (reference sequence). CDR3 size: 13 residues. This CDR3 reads CASSSPYDRPKDF.

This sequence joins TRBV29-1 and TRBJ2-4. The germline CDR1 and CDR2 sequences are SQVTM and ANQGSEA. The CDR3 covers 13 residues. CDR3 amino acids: CSGLRLAKNIQYF.

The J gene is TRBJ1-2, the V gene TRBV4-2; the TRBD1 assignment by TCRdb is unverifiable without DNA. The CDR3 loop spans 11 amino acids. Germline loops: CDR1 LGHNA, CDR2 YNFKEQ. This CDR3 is CASSYTGIYTF.

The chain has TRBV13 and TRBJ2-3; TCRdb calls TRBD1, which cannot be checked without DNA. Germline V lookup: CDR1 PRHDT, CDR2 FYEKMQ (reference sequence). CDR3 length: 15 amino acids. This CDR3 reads CASSYGRGRTDTQYF.

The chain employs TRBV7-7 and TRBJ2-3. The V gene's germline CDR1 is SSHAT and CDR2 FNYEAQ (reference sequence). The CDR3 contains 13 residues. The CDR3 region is CARTSPRTDTQYF.

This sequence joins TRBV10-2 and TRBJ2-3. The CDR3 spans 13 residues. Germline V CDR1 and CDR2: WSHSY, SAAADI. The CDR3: CASSEIATDTQYF.

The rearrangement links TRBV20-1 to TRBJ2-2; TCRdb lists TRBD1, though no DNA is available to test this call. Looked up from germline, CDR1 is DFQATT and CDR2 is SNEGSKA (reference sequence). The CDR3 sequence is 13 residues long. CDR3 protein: CSAPDRPTGELFF.

The CDR3 region is CASSQSGTGGGEQFF. This chain joins TRBV7-9 and TRBJ2-1; TCRdb names TRBD1, which stays unverified in the absence of DNA. The CDR3 is 15 amino acids. Germline CDR1 reads SEHNR; CDR2 reads FQNEAQ (reference sequence).

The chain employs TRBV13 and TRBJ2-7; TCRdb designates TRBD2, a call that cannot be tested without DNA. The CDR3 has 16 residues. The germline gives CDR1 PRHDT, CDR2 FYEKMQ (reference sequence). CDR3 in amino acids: CASSLGTTSFVREQYF.

The CDR3 reads CASRTGTGTNTIYF. V and J are TRBV6-6 and TRBJ1-3; TCRdb outputs TRBD1, but without DNA this stays unchecked. The CDR3 is made up of 14 amino acids. The germline V gene encodes CDR1 MNHNY and CDR2 SVGAGI (reference sequence).

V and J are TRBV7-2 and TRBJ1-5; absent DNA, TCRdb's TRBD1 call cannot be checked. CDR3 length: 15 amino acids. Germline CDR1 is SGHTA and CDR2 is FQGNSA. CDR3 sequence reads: CASSFQAGGNQPQHF.

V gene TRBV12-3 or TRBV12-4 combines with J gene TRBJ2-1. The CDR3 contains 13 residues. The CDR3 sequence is CASSLAWKNEQFF.

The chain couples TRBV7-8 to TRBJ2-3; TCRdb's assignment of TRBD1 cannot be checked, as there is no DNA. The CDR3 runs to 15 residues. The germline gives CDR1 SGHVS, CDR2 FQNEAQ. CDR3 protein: CASSANRGITDTQYF.

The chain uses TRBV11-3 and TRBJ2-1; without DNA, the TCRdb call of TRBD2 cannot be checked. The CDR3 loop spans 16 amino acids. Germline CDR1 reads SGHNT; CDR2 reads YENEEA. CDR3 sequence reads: CASSLTRGRSYNEQFF.

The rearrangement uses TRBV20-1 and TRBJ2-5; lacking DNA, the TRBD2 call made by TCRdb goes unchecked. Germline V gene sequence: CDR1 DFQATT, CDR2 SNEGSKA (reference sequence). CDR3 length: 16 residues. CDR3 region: CSARGGGGNEEETQYF.

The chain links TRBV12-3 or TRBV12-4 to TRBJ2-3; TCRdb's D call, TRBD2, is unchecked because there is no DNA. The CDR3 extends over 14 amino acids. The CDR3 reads CASSFGGSTDTQYF.

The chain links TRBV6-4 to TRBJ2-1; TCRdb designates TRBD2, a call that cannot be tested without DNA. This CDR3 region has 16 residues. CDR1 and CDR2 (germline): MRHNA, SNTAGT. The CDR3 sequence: CASSDSAGTGYNEQFF.

The CDR3 sequence: CASKGEPNQPQHF. The V and J genes are TRBV5-5 and TRBJ1-5; as DNA is missing, the TRBD1 call by TCRdb cannot be tested. The CDR3 covers 13 residues. CDR1 SGHKS and CDR2 YYEKEE come from the germline V gene (reference sequence).

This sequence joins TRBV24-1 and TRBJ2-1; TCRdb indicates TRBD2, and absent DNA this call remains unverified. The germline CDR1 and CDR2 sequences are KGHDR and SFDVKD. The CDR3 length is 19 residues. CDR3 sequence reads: CATSDLGGLGKSSYNEQFF.

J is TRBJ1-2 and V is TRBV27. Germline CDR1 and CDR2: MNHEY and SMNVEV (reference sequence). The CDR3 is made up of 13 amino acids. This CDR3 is CASSLLMGYGYTF.